This T cell receptor (beta chain) was found in a study of CD8+ T cells in alopecia areata. Study-level information: It was 6 to 18 months of tofacitinib, and then there were 6 months off drug. General study points: Clarity of TCR sharing across patients fell short of that in mice, possibly HLA-related. Sequences from scalp samples also cover resident alphabeta T cells of normal skin.

Trimming removed 2 bases from V and 6 bases from J, with 10 bases in between. Germline CDR1 reads SGHVS; CDR2 reads FNYEAQ. The CDR3 length is 14 residues. Patients with alopecia areata provided lesional scalp punch biopsies as well as peripheral blood. Concerning this clone: The antigen is not known.

In each case, RNA was isolated and then reverse transcribed into cDNA as the sequencing template. Repertoires were generated with immunoSEQ multiplex PCR, while TCRdb's copy carries only in-frame clones and drops some. The sample consists of some 11,000 clones, approximately 60% of them appearing once. The clonotype was recovered from a human donor with alopecia areata. The sample consisted of skin, taken at week 0. The chain combines TRBV7-6 with TRBJ2-2, with D possibly matching TRBD2 (7 bases). CDR3 sequence: CASSLRGGSGELFF. CDR3 bases: TGTGCCAGCAGCTTAAGGGGGGGCTCCGGGGAGCTGTTTTTT.